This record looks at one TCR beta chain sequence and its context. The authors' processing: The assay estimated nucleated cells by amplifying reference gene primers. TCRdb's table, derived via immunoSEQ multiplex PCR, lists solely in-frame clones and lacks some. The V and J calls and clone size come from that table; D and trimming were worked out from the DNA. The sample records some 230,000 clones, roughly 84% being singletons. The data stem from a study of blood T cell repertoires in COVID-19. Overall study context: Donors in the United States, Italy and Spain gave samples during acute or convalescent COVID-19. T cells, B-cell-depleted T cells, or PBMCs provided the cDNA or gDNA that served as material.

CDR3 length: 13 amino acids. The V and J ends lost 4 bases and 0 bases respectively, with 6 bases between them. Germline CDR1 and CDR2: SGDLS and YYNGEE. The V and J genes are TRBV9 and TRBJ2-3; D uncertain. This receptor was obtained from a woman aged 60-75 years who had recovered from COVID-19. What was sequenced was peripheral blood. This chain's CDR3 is CASSLGSTDTQYF. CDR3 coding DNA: TGTGCCAGCAGCCTCGGGAGCACAGATACGCAGTATTTT.